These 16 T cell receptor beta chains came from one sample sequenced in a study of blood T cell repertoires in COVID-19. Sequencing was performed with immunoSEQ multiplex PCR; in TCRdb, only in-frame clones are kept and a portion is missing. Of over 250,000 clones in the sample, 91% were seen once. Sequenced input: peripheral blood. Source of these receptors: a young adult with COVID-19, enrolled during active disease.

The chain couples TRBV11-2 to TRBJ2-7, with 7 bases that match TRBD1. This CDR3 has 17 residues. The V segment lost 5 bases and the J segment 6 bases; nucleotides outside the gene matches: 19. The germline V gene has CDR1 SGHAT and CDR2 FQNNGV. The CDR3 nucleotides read TGTGCCAGCAGCGCTCGACAGGGCATAGCACATAGAGGCGAGCAGTACTTC. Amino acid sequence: CASSARQGIAHRGEQYF.

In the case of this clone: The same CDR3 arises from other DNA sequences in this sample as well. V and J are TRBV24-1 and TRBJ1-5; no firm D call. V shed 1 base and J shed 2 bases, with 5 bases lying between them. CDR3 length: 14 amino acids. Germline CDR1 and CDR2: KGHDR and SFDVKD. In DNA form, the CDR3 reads TGTGCCACCAGTGATTTTACAGGCAATCAGCCCCAGCATTTT. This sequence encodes CATSDFTGNQPQHF.

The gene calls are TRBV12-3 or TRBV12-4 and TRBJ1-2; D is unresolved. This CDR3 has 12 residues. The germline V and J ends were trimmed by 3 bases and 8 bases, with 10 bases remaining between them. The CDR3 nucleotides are TGTGCCAGCAGTTTTACGGATAGCGGCTACACCTTC. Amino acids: CASSFTDSGYTF.

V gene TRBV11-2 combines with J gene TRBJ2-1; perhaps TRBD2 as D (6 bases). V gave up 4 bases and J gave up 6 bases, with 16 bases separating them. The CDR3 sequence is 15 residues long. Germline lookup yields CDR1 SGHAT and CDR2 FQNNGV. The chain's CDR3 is CASSSAAGPLNEQFF. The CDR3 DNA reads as TGTGCCAGCAGCTCTGCGGCGGGACCCCTCAATGAGCAGTTCTTC.

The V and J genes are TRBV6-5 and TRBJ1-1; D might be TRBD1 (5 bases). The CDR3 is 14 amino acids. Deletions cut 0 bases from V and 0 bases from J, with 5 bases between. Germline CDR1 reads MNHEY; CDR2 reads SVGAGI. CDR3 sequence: CASSYSDMNTEAFF. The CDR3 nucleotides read TGTGCCAGCAGTTACTCGGACATGAACACTGAAGCTTTCTTT.

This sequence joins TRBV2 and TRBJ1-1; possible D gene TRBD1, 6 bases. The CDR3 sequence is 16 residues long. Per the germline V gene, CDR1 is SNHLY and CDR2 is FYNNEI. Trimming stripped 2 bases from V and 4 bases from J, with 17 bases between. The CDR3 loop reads CASSEPNTGLGTEAFF. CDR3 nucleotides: TGTGCCAGCAGTGAACCGAATACAGGGCTGGGCACTGAAGCTTTCTTT.

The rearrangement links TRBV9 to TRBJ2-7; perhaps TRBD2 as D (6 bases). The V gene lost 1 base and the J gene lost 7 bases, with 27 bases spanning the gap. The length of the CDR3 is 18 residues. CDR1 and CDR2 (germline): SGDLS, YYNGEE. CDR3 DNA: TGTGCCAGCAGCGTATCCCCCGGTGGTCTAAAGGGACTGGGGGAGCAGTACTTC. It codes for CASSVSPGGLKGLGEQYF. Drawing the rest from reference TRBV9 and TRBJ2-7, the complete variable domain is DSGVTQTPKHLITATGQRVTLRCSPRSGDLSVYWYQQSLDQGLQFLIQYYNGEERAKGNILERFSAQQFPDLHSELNLSSLELGDSALYFCASSVSPGGLKGLGEQYFGPGTRLTVT.

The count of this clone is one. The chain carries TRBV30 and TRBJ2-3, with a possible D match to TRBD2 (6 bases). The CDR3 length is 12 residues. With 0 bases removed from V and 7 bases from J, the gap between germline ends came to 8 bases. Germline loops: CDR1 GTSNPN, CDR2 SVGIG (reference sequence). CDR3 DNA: TGTGCCTGGAGTGTACGGGGGAATACGCAGTATTTT. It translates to CAWSVRGNTQYF.

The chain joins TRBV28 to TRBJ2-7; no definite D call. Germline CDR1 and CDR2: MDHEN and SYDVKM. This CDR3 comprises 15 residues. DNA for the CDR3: TGTGCTAGCCAGCCTCGGAATACAGTCGTCCACGAGCAGTACTTC. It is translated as CASQPRNTVVHEQYF.

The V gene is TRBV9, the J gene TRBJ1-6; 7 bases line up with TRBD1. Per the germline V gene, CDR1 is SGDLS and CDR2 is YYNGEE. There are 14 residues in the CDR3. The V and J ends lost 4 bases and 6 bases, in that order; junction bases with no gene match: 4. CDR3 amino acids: CASSMGQRNSPLHF. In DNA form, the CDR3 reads TGTGCCAGCAGCATGGGACAGCGTAATTCACCCCTCCACTTT. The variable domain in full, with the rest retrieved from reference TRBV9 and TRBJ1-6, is DSGVTQTPKHLITATGQRVTLRCSPRSGDLSVYWYQQSLDQGLQFLIQYYNGEERAKGNILERFSAQQFPDLHSELNLSSLELGDSALYFCASSMGQRNSPLHFGNGTRLTVT.

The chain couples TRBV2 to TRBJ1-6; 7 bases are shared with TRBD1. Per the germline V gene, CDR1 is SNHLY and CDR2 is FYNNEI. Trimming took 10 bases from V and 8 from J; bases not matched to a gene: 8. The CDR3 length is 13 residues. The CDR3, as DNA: TGTGCCACTTCGACAGGGTTGGATTCACCCCTCCACTTT. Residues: CATSTGLDSPLHF.

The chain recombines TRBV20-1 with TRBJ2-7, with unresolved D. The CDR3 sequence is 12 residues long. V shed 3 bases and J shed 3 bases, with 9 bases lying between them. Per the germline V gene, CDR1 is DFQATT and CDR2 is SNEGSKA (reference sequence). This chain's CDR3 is CSASSPHYEQYF. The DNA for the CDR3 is TGCAGTGCTAGTTCCCCCCACTACGAGCAGTACTTC.

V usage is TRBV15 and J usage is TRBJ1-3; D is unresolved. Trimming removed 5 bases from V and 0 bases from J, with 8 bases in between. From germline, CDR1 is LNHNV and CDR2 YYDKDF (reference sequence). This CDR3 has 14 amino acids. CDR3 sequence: CATSLESSGNTIYF. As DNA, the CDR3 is TGTGCCACCAGCCTCGAGTCCTCTGGAAACACCATATATTTT.

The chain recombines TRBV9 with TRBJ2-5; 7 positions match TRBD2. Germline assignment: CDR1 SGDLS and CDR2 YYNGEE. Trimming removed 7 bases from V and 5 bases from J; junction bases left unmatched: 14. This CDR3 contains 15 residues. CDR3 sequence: CASGLGGGPYETQYF. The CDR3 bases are TGTGCCAGCGGACTCGGGGGAGGGCCATATGAGACCCAGTACTTC. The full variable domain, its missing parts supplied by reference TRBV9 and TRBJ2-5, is DSGVTQTPKHLITATGQRVTLRCSPRSGDLSVYWYQQSLDQGLQFLIQYYNGEERAKGNILERFSAQQFPDLHSELNLSSLELGDSALYFCASGLGGGPYETQYFGPGTRLLVL.

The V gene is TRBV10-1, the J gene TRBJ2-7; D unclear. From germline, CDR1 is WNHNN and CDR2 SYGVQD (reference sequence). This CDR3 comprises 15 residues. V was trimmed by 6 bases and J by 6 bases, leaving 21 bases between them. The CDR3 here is CASSLRPAGISEQYF. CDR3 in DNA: TGCGCCAGCAGCCTAAGGCCTGCAGGAATATCCGAGCAGTACTTC.

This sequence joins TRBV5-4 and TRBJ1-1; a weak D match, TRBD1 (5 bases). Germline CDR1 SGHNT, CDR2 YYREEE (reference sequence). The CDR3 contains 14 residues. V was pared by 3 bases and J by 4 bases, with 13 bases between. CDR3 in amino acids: CASSSAGLGTEAFF. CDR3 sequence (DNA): TGTGCCAGCAGCTCGGCAGGGTTGGGCACTGAAGCTTTCTTT.